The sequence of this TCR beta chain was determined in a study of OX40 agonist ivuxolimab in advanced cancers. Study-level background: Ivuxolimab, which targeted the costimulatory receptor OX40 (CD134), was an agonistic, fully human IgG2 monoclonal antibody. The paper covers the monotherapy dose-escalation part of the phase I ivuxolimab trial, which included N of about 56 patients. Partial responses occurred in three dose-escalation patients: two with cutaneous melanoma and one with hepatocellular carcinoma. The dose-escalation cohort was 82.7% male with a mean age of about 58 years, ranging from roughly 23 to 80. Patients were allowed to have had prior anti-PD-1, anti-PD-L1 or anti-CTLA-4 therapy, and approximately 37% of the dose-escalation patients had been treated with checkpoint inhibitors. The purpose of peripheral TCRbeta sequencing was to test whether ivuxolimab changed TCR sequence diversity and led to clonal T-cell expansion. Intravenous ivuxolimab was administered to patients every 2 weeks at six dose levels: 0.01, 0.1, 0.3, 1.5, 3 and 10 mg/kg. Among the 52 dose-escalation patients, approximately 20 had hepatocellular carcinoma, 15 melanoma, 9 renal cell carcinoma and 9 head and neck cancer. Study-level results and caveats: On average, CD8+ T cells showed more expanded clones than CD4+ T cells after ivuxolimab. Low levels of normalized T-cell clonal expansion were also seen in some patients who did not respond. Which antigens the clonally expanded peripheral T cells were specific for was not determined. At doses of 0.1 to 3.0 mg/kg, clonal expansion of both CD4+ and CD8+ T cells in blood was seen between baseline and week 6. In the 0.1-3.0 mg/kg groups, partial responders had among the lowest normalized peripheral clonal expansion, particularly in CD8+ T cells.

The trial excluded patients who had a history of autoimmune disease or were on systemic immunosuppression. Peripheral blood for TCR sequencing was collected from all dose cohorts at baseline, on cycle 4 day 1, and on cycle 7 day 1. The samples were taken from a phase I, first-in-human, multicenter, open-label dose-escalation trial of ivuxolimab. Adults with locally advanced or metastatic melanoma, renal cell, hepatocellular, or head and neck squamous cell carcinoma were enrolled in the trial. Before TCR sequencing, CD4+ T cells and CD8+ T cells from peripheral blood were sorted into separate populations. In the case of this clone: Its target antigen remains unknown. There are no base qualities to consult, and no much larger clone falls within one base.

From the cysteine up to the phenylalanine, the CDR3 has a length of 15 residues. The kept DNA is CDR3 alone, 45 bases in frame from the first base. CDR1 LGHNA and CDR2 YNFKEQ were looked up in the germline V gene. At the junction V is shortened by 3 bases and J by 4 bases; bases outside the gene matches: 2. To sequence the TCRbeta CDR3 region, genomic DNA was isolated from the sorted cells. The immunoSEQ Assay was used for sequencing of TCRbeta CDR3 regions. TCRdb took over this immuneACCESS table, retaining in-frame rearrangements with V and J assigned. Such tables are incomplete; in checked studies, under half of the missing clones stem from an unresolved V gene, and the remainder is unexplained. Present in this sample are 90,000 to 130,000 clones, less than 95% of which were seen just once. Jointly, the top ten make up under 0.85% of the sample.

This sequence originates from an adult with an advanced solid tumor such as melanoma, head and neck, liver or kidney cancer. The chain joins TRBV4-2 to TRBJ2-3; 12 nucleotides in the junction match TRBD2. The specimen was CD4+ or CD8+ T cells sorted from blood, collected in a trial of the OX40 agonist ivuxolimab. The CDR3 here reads CASSQGLAGADTQYF. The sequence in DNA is TGTGCCAGCAGCCAGGGACTAGCGGGCGCAGATACGCAGTATTTT.